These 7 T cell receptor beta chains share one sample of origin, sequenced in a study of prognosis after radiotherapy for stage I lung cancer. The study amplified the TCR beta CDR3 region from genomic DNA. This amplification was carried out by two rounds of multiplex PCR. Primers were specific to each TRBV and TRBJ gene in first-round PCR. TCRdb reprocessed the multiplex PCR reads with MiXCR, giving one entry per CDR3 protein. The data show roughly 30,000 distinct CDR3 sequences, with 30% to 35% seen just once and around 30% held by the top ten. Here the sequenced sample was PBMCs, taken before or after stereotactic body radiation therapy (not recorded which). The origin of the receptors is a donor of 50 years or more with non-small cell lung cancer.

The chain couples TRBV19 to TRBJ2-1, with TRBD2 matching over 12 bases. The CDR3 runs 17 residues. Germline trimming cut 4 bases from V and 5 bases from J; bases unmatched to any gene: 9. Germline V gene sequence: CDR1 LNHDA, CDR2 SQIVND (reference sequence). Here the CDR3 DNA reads TGTGCCAGTAGTACCCTGTGGCTAGCGGGGGGGGACAATGAGCAGTTCTTC. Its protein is CASSTLWLAGGDNEQFF.

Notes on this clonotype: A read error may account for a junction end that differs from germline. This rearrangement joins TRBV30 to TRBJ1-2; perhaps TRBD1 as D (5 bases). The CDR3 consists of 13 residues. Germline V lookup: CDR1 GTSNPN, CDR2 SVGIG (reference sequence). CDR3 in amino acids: CARSAGSVDGYTF. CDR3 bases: TGTGCCCGGAGTGCAGGGTCGGTAGATGGCTACACCTTC.

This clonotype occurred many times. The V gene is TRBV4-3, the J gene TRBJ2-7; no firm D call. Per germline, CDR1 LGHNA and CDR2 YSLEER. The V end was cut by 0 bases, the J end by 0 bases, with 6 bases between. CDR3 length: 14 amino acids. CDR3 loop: CASSQEVFSYEQYF. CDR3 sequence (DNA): TGCGCCAGCAGCCAAGAAGTGTTCTCCTACGAGCAGTACTTC.

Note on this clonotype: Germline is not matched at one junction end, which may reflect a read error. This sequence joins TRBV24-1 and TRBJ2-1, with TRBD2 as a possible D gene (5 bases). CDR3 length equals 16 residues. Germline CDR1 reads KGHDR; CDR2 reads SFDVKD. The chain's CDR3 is CATGDLRADYYNEQFF. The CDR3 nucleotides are TGTGCCACCGGTGATTTGAGAGCGGATTACTACAATGAGCAGTTCTTC.

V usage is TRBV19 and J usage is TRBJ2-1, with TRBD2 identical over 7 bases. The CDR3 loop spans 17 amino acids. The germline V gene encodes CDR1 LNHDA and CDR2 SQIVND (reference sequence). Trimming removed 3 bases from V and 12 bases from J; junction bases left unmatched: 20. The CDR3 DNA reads TGTGCCAGTAGTATTCTGGCGGCTAGCTGGGGGGGTGGGGGGCAGTTCTTC. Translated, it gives CASSILAASWGGGGQFF.

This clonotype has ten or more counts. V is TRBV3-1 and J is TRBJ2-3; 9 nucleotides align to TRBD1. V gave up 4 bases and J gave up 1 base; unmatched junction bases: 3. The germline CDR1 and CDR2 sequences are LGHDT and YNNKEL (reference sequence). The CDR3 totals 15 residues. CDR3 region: CASSPRTGGTDTQYF. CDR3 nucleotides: TGTGCCAGCAGCCCCCGGACAGGGGGCACAGATACGCAGTATTTT.

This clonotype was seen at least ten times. In DNA, the CDR3 is TGTGCCTGGAGTCCGGGGGGAAGGGAGACCCAGTACTTC. Encoded protein: CAWSPGGRETQYF. The chain uses TRBV30 and TRBJ2-5, with 7 bases lining up with TRBD2. Germline CDR1 reads GTSNPN; CDR2 reads SVGIG (reference sequence). V shed 2 bases and J 5 bases; nucleotides not matched to a gene: 5. The CDR3 is 13 residues long.